This entry lists 3 T cell receptor beta chains sequenced from one sample in a study of control samples from healthy donors and cancer patients. The method was immunoSEQ multiplex PCR; TCRdb's version includes in-frame clones alone and lacks a portion of them. The sample carries around 180,000 clones, 88% recorded once. Sequenced sample: blood. All receptors derive from a woman aged 30 to 39 in good health.

This chain connects TRBV5-6 to TRBJ1-4; a weak D match, TRBD1 (6 bases). Trimming took off 3 bases at V and 3 bases at J, with 9 bases between the two ends. Germline CDR1 SGHDT, CDR2 YYEEEE. This CDR3 spans 14 amino acids. The DNA for the CDR3 is TGTGCCAGCAGCTATGGACAGTCTAATGAAAAACTGTTTTTT. Protein product: CASSYGQSNEKLFF.

V and J are TRBV2 and TRBJ2-3; D may correspond to TRBD1 or TRBD2 (5 bases each). The germline V gene encodes CDR1 SNHLY and CDR2 FYNNEI. V gave up 10 bases and J gave up 2 bases, with 16 bases separating them. This CDR3 contains 14 residues. CDR3 region: CATTVGTNTDTQYF. In nucleotides, the CDR3 is TGTGCCACCACAGTTGGGACCAACACAGATACGCAGTATTTT. The complete variable domain, with remaining parts taken from reference TRBV2 and TRBJ2-3, reads EPEVTQTPSHQVTQMGQEVILRCVPISNHLYFYWYRQILGQKVEFLVSFYNNEISEKSEIFDDQFSVERPDGSNFTLKIRSTKLEDSAMYFCATTVGTNTDTQYFGPGTRLTVL.

V gene TRBV10-3 combines with J gene TRBJ1-2; the match to TRBD1 covers 8 bases. Germline values: CDR1 ENHRY, CDR2 SYGVKD. CDR3 length: 14 amino acids. V trimming: 7 bases; J trimming: 8 bases; junction bases outside the gene matches: 12. The CDR3 loop reads CAIKGQGVVEGYTF. The CDR3 nucleotides read TGTGCCATCAAAGGACAGGGCGTTGTCGAGGGCTACACCTTC.